This entry lists 10 T cell receptor beta chains sequenced from one sample in a study of T cells in Graves' hyperthyroidism and ophthalmopathy. RNA transcripts were the template for amplifying TCR beta CDR3 regions. TCR CDR3 regions were first amplified by RT-PCR with HTBI primers. TCRdb called the multiplex PCR reads again in MiXCR, with one record for every CDR3 protein. The sample records hundreds of thousands of distinct CDR3 sequences, around 22% being singletons. Specimen: blood. These receptors were obtained from a woman under 40 with Graves' ophthalmopathy.

The chain couples TRBV2 to TRBJ2-7, with 16 bases that match TRBD2. V lost 4 bases and J lost 2; bases outside the gene matches: 5. Germline V gene sequence: CDR1 SNHLY, CDR2 FYNNEI. This CDR3 has 17 residues. The CDR3 region is CASSVSGLAGGTYEQYF. The CDR3 DNA is TGTGCCAGCAGTGTCTCGGGACTAGCGGGAGGGACCTACGAGCAGTACTTC.

V gene TRBV6-5 combines with J gene TRBJ1-2, with a possible D match to TRBD1 (5 bases). CDR3 length: 13 residues. In germline, CDR1 is MNHEY, CDR2 SVGAGI. V lost 0 bases and J lost 8, with 10 bases in between. CDR3: CASSYSGERGYTF. DNA for the CDR3: TGTGCCAGCAGTTACTCAGGGGAACGAGGCTACACCTTC.

The chain recombines TRBV15 with TRBJ1-1, with a weak D call TRBD1 (5 bases). Between the trimmed V and J ends, which lost 6 bases and 1 base, there was a span of 12 bases. In germline, CDR1 is LNHNV, CDR2 YYDKDF (reference sequence). The CDR3 contains 14 residues. The CDR3 here is CATSWDGENTEAFF. The CDR3 DNA reads as TGTGCCACCAGTTGGGACGGGGAGAACACTGAAGCTTTCTTT.

This clonotype was picked up many times. The rearrangement uses TRBV29-1 and TRBJ2-7; D is perhaps TRBD2 (6 bases). Trimming removed 0 bases from V and 2 bases from J, with 8 bases in between. The CDR3 runs to 13 residues. CDR1 and CDR2 from the germline V gene are SQVTM and ANQGSEA. The CDR3 spells CSVEESSAYEQYF. The CDR3 region has the DNA TGCAGCGTTGAAGAATCTAGCGCCTACGAGCAGTACTTC.

This clonotype came up many times. CDR3 protein: CASSYSKLSGYTF. The CDR3 nucleotides are TGTGCCAGCAGTTACTCGAAGCTGTCAGGCTACACCTTC. The chain uses TRBV6-5 and TRBJ1-2; D is unclear. CDR1 and CDR2 (germline): MNHEY, SVGAGI. The CDR3 runs 13 residues. V lost 0 bases and J 8 bases, leaving 10 bases between the germline ends.

This clonotype came up many times. The chain carries TRBV9 and TRBJ1-2, with D unresolved. The ends were cut back, 6 bases at V and 4 bases at J, with 16 bases in the middle. CDR3 size: 14 residues. In germline, CDR1 is SGDLS, CDR2 YYNGEE. CDR3 DNA sequence: TGTGCCAGCACCAACACCGGCAGGCCCTATGGCTACACCTTC. This codes for CASTNTGRPYGYTF.

This clonotype has ten or more counts. The chain joins TRBV7-2 to TRBJ2-7; tentatively, D is TRBD1 (5 bases). This CDR3 has 15 residues. Trimming shortened V by 1 base and J by 1 base, and 11 bases separated the two germline ends. Germline lookup yields CDR1 SGHTA and CDR2 FQGNSA. CDR3 in DNA: TGTGCCAGCAGCTTAGTGGGGCATGGGTCCTACGAGCAGTACTTC. Amino acid sequence: CASSLVGHGSYEQYF.

The chain carries TRBV5-1 and TRBJ2-7; 7 bases map to TRBD1. Germline V gene sequence: CDR1 SGHRS, CDR2 YFSETQ. This CDR3 has 15 amino acids. The junction had 9 bases not matched to a gene; V was cut back by 4 bases and J by 2 bases. The CDR3 DNA sequence: TGCGCCAGCAGCACATGGACAGGAACTGCCTACGAGCAGTACTTC. Protein: CASSTWTGTAYEQYF.

This clonotype was detected many times. The gene calls are TRBV10-3 and TRBJ2-2, with a tentative D call TRBD2 (6 bases). This CDR3 has 17 residues. The V end lost 10 bases, the J end lost 6 bases, and 27 bases lay between the germline ends. The V gene's germline CDR1 is ENHRY and CDR2 SYGVKD. This CDR3 reads CATRTLRDSLGAGELFF. The CDR3 DNA reads TGTGCCACCAGAACTCTCCGGGACTCCCTAGGAGCCGGGGAGCTGTTTTTT.

This clonotype was seen at least ten times. CDR3 loop: CAWTRAGNSYEQYF. In nucleotides, the CDR3 is TGTGCCTGGACCAGAGCAGGAAACTCCTACGAGCAGTACTTC. The V and J genes are TRBV30 and TRBJ2-7; D gene ambiguous. This CDR3 has 14 residues. The V and J ends lost 4 bases and 0 bases respectively, with 13 bases between them. In germline, CDR1 is GTSNPN, CDR2 SVGIG (reference sequence). The full variable domain, completed using reference TRBV30 and TRBJ2-7, is SQTIHQWPATLVQPVGSPLSLECTVEGTSNPNLYWYRQAAGRGLQLLFYSVGIGQISSEVPQNLSASRPQDRQFILSSKKLLLSDSGFYLCAWTRAGNSYEQYFGPGTRLTVT.